This TCR beta chain originates from a study of shared clonotypes between healthy human individuals. The germline V and J ends were trimmed by 5 bases and 4 bases, with 10 bases remaining between them. Germline CDR1 reads SGHTA; CDR2 reads FQGNSA. CDR3 length: 13 amino acids. The unsorted PBMC replicate PCRs were performed with about 280 ng DNA, some 32,000 T cell genomes. Original processing methods: ImmunoSEQ gave junction-only sequences without quality scores, so filtering differed. Some clones are missing from TCRdb's copy, which holds only in-frame ones; the method was immunoSEQ multiplex PCR. Clone size and the V and J calls come from that table; the DNA yielded D and trimming. The data contain some 450,000 clones, approximately 80% of them singletons.

The sequence derives from a woman in her thirties or forties in good health. Some clones in this sample may be carry-over from other donors' samples. The chain uses TRBV7-2 and TRBJ2-3; D is ambiguous. The sequenced material came from PBMCs. The CDR3 DNA reads TGTGCCAGCAGCCTCAGTGATGCAGATACGCAGTATTTT. This codes for CASSLSDADTQYF.